This TCR beta chain was sequenced during a study of blood T cells in healthy people across ages. About this clonotype itself: Its target is unknown.

Combining a sample-barcoded 5' primer with a J-beta primer mix, a second PCR ran for roughly 6 to 12 cycles. TCRdb independently ran MiXCR on the 5' RACE reads; one entry per CDR3 protein. The table has about 830,000 distinct CDR3 sequences, more than 45% seen once; the top ten hold 20% to 25%. This CDR3 contains 17 residues. Germline CDR1 ENHRY, CDR2 SYGVKD. The J segment lost 1 base and the V segment lost 0 bases, leaving 5 bases of the junction unmatched. Total RNA was isolated from each sample in quantities of at least 5 micrograms. Study-wide results and caveats: A strong correlation between TCR beta diversity and naive T cell percentage was seen. As age increased, TCR beta diversity per million T cells fell in a roughly linear fashion. Long-lived and aged donors differed, with more naive CD4+ cells and higher diversity in the long-lived.

Sequencing input: blood. This receptor was identified in a man younger than 45 in good health. The V and J genes are TRBV10-3 and TRBJ2-3; 9 nucleotides align to TRBD1. CDR3 nucleotides: TGTGCCATCAGTGAGTCGGACCGGGACAGGGGCACAGATACGCAGTATTTT. Translated, it gives CAISESDRDRGTDTQYF.